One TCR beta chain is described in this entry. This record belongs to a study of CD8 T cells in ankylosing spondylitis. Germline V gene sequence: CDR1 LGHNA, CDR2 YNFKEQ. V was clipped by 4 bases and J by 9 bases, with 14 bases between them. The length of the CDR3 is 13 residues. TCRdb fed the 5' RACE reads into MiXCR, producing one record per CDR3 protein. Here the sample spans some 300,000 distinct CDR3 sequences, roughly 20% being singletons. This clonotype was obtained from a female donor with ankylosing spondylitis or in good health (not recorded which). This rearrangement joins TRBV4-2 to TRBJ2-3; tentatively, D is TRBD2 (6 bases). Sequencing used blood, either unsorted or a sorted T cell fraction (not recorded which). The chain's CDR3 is CASSRGSGGTQYF. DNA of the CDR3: TGTGCCAGCAGCCGCGGTAGCGGAGGAACGCAGTATTTT.